This TCR beta chain was sequenced for a study of spatial heterogeneity in lung cancer. About the study: The library had UMIs, and each TCR and UMI pair averaged more than ten raw reads.

CDR1 and CDR2 from the germline V gene are MNHNS and SASEGT. The length of the CDR3 is 16 residues. V gave up 4 bases and J gave up 0 bases, with 14 bases separating them. This clonotype has a count of ten or more. Its antigen remains unknown. General study results and limits: The study found that expanded intratumoral alpha and beta TCR counts tracked tumor mutation counts. Tallies of expanded TCRs, which were sorted into ubiquitous and regional groups, correlated with counts of ubiquitous and regional nonsynonymous mutations, respectively.

Sample time point: sample taken at primary tumor resection. MiXCR was run by TCRdb on the 5' RACE reads, yielding one entry per CDR3 protein. The sample has fewer than 20,000 distinct CDR3 sequences, 7% seen once; the top ten hold about 20%. This clonotype was obtained from a female donor with early-stage non-small cell lung cancer. This specimen was lung tumor tissue, taken at surgery. The chain employs TRBV6-1 and TRBJ2-3, with a tentative D call TRBD1 (6 bases). This CDR3 reads CASSGGTNPSTDTQYF. DNA of the CDR3: TGTGCCAGCAGTGGGGGGACAAACCCTAGCACAGATACGCAGTATTTT.